This TCR beta chain was captured by sequencing in a study of blood T cell repertoires in COVID-19. Study-level background: Researchers got acute and convalescent COVID-19 samples from the United States, Italy and Spain.

Recruits, aged about 18 to 95 years, lived in roughly 22 US areas. Cohorts were assigned according to the clinical history that participants reported. The CDR3 extends over 15 amino acids. The V gene's germline CDR1 is SGHRS and CDR2 YFSETQ. Trimming at V came to 4 bases and at J to 6 bases, leaving 9 bases not matched to a gene. Libraries were prepared by immunoSEQ multiplex PCR; TCRdb keeps only in-frame clonotypes and omits some of them. The sample lists about 200,000 clones; 65% to 85% were seen once. The chain couples TRBV5-1 to TRBJ2-2, with 7 bases lining up with TRBD1. The sample consisted of PBMCs or T cells enriched from blood (not recorded which). This clonotype originated in a woman between 35 and 50 years old with acute COVID-19. The CDR3 is CASSPIGTEAGELFF. The CDR3 nucleotides read TGCGCCAGCAGCCCTATTGGGACAGAGGCCGGGGAGCTGTTTTTT.